These 14 T cell receptor beta chains were all obtained from the same sample, sequenced in a study of OX40 agonist ivuxolimab in advanced cancers. Repertoires were generated with immunoSEQ multiplex PCR, while TCRdb's copy carries only in-frame clones and drops some. This sample yields about 95,000 clones, of which 90% to 95% are seen a single time; 2.6% belongs to the top ten. The sample in question was CD4+ or CD8+ T cells sorted from blood, obtained in a trial of the OX40 agonist ivuxolimab. The source of these receptors is an adult with an advanced solid tumor such as melanoma, head and neck, liver or kidney cancer.

V gene TRBV4-1 combines with J gene TRBJ2-5, with D possibly being TRBD2 (5 bases). From germline, CDR1 is MGHRA and CDR2 YSYEKL. V lost 2 bases to trimming and J lost 2 bases, with 9 bases between them. CDR3 size: 14 residues. As DNA, the CDR3 is TGCGCCAGCAGCCAACCGGGAAGACAAGAGACCCAGTACTTC. Residues: CASSQPGRQETQYF.

The gene calls are TRBV19 and TRBJ2-2; no clear D gene. This CDR3 region has 10 residues. Germline V gene data show CDR1 as LNHDA and CDR2 as SQIVND (reference sequence). Trimming took 10 bases from V and 9 from J, leaving 9 bases between them. The chain's CDR3 is CATGWRELFF. In DNA form, the CDR3 reads TGTGCCACCGGATGGCGGGAGCTGTTTTTT.

This clone appeared a few times. The chain carries TRBV30 and TRBJ1-2; D is unclear. This CDR3 has 13 amino acids. CDR1 is GTSNPN and CDR2 is SVGIG in the germline V gene (reference sequence). V dropped 2 bases and J dropped 1 base, with 8 bases sitting between them. The CDR3 coding sequence is TGTGCCTGGAGTCCACAGAGTAACTATGGCTACACCTTC. It codes for CAWSPQSNYGYTF.

This chain connects TRBV6-5 to TRBJ1-1; D gene uncertain. This CDR3 has 14 residues. Germline CDR1 and CDR2: MNHEY and SVGAGI. V lost 0 bases to trimming and J lost 4 bases, with 9 bases between them. The CDR3 DNA follows: TGTGCCAGCAGTTACTCGATAGACTTCACTGAAGCTTTCTTT. Residues: CASSYSIDFTEAFF.

The V call is TRBV25-1, the J call TRBJ2-7; maybe TRBD2 (5 bases). The V end lost 6 bases, the J end lost 2 bases, and 8 bases lay between the germline ends. Germline V CDR1 and CDR2: MGHDK, SYGVNS. The CDR3 consists of 12 residues. CDR3 sequence (DNA): TGTGCCAGCAGGGGGAGTGCCTACGAGCAGTACTTC. This encodes CASRGSAYEQYF.

This chain links TRBV7-2 with TRBJ1-5, with TRBD1 as a possible D gene (6 bases). Trimming took 5 bases from V and 5 from J, leaving 16 bases between them. The CDR3 runs to 15 residues. CDR1 is SGHTA and CDR2 is FQGNSA in the germline V gene. CDR3: CASSLGGQSYQPQHF. The CDR3 DNA is TGTGCCAGCAGCCTCGGTGGACAGTCATATCAGCCCCAGCATTTT.

This chain connects TRBV7-2 to TRBJ2-1; D is uncertain. Germline loops: CDR1 SGHTA, CDR2 FQGNSA. Trimming removed 1 base from V and 10 bases from J, with 14 bases in between. The CDR3 runs to 14 residues. CDR3 sequence reads: CASSLVGGAGEQFF. As DNA, the CDR3 is TGTGCCAGCAGCTTAGTTGGCGGTGCCGGGGAGCAGTTCTTC.

V gene TRBV27 combines with J gene TRBJ2-7; 10 nucleotides align to TRBD1. Per germline, CDR1 MNHEY and CDR2 SMNVEV (reference sequence). This CDR3 region has 16 residues. Trimming cost V 1 base and J 3 bases; bases outside gene matches: 6. The CDR3 nucleotides read TGTGCCAGCAGTTTATTCCTAGGGACAGGGGTCTACGAGCAGTACTTC. Residues: CASSLFLGTGVYEQYF.

The chain joins TRBV30 to TRBJ1-3; D call uncertain. V lost 4 bases to trimming and J lost 7 bases, with 8 bases between them. This CDR3 contains 11 residues. In germline, CDR1 is GTSNPN, CDR2 SVGIG (reference sequence). The CDR3 loop reads CAWTLGNTIYF. The CDR3 DNA reads TGTGCCTGGACACTTGGGAACACCATATATTTT.

The rearrangement joins TRBV29-1 to TRBJ2-2; D remains unclear. V dropped 4 bases and J dropped 3 bases, with 3 bases sitting between them. This CDR3 is 11 amino acids long. CDR1 SQVTM and CDR2 ANQGSEA come from the germline V gene. CDR3 in amino acids: CSVGHTGELFF. The CDR3 nucleotides read TGCAGCGTTGGGCACACCGGGGAGCTGTTTTTT.

The V and J genes are TRBV5-1 and TRBJ2-7; TRBD2 agrees at 14 bases. Trimming removed 2 bases from V and 2 bases from J; junction bases left unmatched: 9. The germline CDR1 and CDR2 sequences are SGHRS and YFSETQ. The CDR3 covers 18 residues. CDR3 loop: CASSLWGTSGSTPYEQYF. In DNA, the CDR3 is TGCGCCAGCAGCTTATGGGGGACTAGCGGGAGTACCCCCTACGAGCAGTACTTC. The entire variable domain, with the rest obtained from reference TRBV5-1 and TRBJ2-7, is as follows: KAGVTQTPRYLIKTRGQQVTLSCSPISGHRSVSWYQQTPGQGLQFLFEYFSETQRNKGNFPGRFSGRQFSNSRSEMNVSTLELGDSALYLCASSLWGTSGSTPYEQYFGPGTRLTVT.

This sequence joins TRBV19 and TRBJ2-6; D not certain. Per the germline V gene, CDR1 is LNHDA and CDR2 is SQIVND (reference sequence). The CDR3 is 15 amino acids. V gave up 5 bases and J gave up 3 bases, with 11 bases separating them. The DNA of the CDR3 is TGTGCCAGTAGTCCCGAGGTTAGTGGGGCCAACGTCCTGACTTTC. Its protein product is CASSPEVSGANVLTF.

This chain links TRBV6-5 with TRBJ2-3; D is uncertain. Trimming took 6 bases from V and 0 from J, leaving 10 bases between them. There are 14 residues in the CDR3. Germline V gene data show CDR1 as MNHEY and CDR2 as SVGAGI. The CDR3 spells CASSHRSSTDTQYF. For the CDR3, the DNA is TGTGCCAGCAGCCACCGGTCGAGCACAGATACGCAGTATTTT.

The chain has TRBV6-5 and TRBJ1-2, with TRBD1 identical over 7 bases. The ends lost 5 bases at V and 6 bases at J; junction bases unmatched: 3. Germline V CDR1 and CDR2: MNHEY, SVGAGI. This CDR3 spans 12 amino acids. CDR3 sequence (DNA): TGTGCCAGCAGTCCGACAGGGAATGGCTACACCTTC. Translating it yields CASSPTGNGYTF.